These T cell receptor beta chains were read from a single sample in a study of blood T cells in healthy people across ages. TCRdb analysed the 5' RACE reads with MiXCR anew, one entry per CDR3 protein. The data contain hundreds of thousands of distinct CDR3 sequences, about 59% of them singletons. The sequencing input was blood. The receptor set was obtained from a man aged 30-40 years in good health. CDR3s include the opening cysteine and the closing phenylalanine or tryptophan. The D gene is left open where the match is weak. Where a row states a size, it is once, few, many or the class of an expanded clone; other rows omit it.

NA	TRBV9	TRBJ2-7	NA	TGTGCCAGCAGCGTAGAGGGGCTTGCCTACGAGCAGTACTTC	CASSVEGLAYEQYF
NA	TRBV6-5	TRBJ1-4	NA	TGTGCCAGCACAACGGGACATACAAATGAAAAACTGTTTTTT	CASTTGHTNEKLFF
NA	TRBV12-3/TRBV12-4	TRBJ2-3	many	TGTGCCAGCAGTGACCGGAACACAGATACGCAGTATTTT	CASSDRNTDTQYF
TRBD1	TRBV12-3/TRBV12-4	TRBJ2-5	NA	TGTGCCAGCAGTGTGACAGGGCTGGAGACCCAGTACTTC	CASSVTGLETQYF
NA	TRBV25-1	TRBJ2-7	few	TGTGCCAGCTCCCAGGGTGCAGGCGCTTCCTACGAGCAGTACTTC	CASSQGAGASYEQYF
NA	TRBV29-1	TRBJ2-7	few	TGCAGCGTTGAACTGGGACGCAACTACGAGCAGTACTTC	CSVELGRNYEQYF
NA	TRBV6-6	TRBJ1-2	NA	TGTGCCAGCAGCCCGGGGAAGGACTATGGCTACACCTTC	CASSPGKDYGYTF
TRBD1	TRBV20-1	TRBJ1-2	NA	TGCAGTGCTAGAGACCGGGACAGGGGACCGTATGGCTACACCTTC	CSARDRDRGPYGYTF
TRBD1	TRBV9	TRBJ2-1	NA	TGTGCCAGCAACGGACAGGGTTCAAATGAGCAGTTCTTC	CASNGQGSNEQFF
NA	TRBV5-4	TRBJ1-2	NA	TGTGCCAGCAGCTTGGCTTTGGGAAACGGCGATGGCTACACCTTC	CASSLALGNGDGYTF
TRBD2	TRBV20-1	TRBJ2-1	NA	TGCAGTGCTAGCCTCCTAGCGGGACCGTACGAGCAGTTCTTC	CSASLLAGPYEQFF
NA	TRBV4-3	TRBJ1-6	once	TGCGCCAGCAGCCAAGAGGTCTCCTCACCCCTCCACTTT	CASSQEVSSPLHF
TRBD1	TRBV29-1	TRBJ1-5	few	TGCAGCGTTGGCTCGACAGGGCAAGGGGGTCAGCCCCAGCATTTT	CSVGSTGQGGQPQHF
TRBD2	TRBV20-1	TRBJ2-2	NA	TGCAGAGCTGGGACGGGGGGGCCTGCCGGGGAGCTGTTTTTT	CRAGTGGPAGELFF
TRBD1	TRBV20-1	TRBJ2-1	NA	TGCAGTATACTGGCCCGGGACAGGGGCTATGAGCAGTTCTTC	CSILARDRGYEQFF
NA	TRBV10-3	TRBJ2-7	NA	TGTGCCATCAGTACGGGGGATGCCAGGGGCGGCGAGCAGTACTTC	CAISTGDARGGEQYF
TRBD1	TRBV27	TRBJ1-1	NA	TGTGCCAGCAGTAGTGGACAGGGGGCTGACAACGCTGAAGCTTTCTTT	CASSSGQGADNAEAFF
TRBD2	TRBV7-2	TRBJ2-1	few	TGTGCCAGCAGCTCCCGGACTAGTAGGTACAATGAGCAGTTCTTC	CASSSRTSRYNEQFF
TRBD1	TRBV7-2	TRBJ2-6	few	TGTGCCAGCACCCGACAGGGCGCGGCCAACGTCCTGACTTTC	CASTRQGAANVLTF
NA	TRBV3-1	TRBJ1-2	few	TGTGCCAGCAGCCAAGTAAATGGTGGCTACACCTTC	CASSQVNGGYTF
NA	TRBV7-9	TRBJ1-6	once	TGTGCCAGCAGTTGGGACACGTCACCCCTCCACTTT	CASSWDTSPLHF
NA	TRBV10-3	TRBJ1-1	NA	TGTGCCATCAGCGGATACACTGAAGCTTTCTTT	CAISGYTEAFF
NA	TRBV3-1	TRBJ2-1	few	TGTGCCAGCAGCCGGGGACGGATCAATGAGCAGTTCTTC	CASSRGRINEQFF
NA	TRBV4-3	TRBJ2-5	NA	TGCGCCAGCAGCCAACGGATACACCAAGAGACCCAGTACTTC	CASSQRIHQETQYF
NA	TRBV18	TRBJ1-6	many	TGTGCCAGCTCATCTCCGGGATTAAGCTCCTATAATTCACCCCTCCACTTT	CASSSPGLSSYNSPLHF
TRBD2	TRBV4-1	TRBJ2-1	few	TGCGCCAGCAGCCCCCCAGCGGGGGGCAACAATGAGCAGTTCTTC	CASSPPAGGNNEQFF
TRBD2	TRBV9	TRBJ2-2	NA	TGTGCCAGCAGCCCTCGACTAGCGGGCGCCACCGGGGAGCTGTTTTTT	CASSPRLAGATGELFF
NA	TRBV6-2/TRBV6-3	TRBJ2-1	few	TGTGCCAGCGGGATCTCCTACAATGAGCAGTTCTTC	CASGISYNEQFF